This T cell receptor beta chain was sequenced during a study of T cells in Graves' hyperthyroidism and ophthalmopathy. Template material for amplifying TCR beta CDR3 regions consisted of RNA transcripts. First-round RT-PCR targeting the TCR CDR3 was performed with the HTBI primer set. TCRdb re-called the multiplex PCR reads through MiXCR, storing one row per CDR3 protein. The data show approximately 500,000 distinct CDR3 sequences, 46% seen once. This clonotype was seen repeatedly, ten times or more. Its antigen remains unidentified. Germline assignment: CDR1 MNHNY and CDR2 SVGAGI (reference sequence). There are 13 residues in the CDR3. V lost 2 bases and J lost 4, with 6 bases in between. Study-wide results and caveats: Most clonotypes that expanded in the thyroid above 0.001 also showed up in blood.

Graves' hyperthyroidism was deemed stable given no ophthalmopathy progression within 18 months. The TCR was taken from a young woman with Graves' hyperthyroidism. The gene calls are TRBV6-6 and TRBJ1-5; D unresolved. Specimen: peripheral blood or thyroid tissue (not recorded which). The CDR3: CASSYVGNQPQHF. The CDR3 region has the DNA TGTGCCAGCAGTTACGTAGGGAATCAGCCCCAGCATTTT.